This TCR beta chain was found in a study of siplizumab effects on memory and regulatory T cells. The CDR3 is made up of 14 amino acids. CDR1 is SGHTA and CDR2 is FQGNSA in the germline V gene. J was trimmed by 12 bases and V by 4 bases; bases with no gene match: 11. Each sample had around 9.1 x 10^4 TCR templates assayed. Method: immunoSEQ multiplex PCR; TCRdb's copy keeps in-frame clones and lacks some. Among 85,000 to 130,000 clones listed, 92% were seen once. In the case of this clone: The antigen is unknown.

Study-level points and caveats: The study found that siplizumab significantly reduced alloreactive sequences traceable to unstimulated CD4+ memory cells.

The sample comprised Tregs sorted from blood. The sequence derives from a human donor in good health. This chain links TRBV7-2 with TRBJ2-1; the match to TRBD2 covers 8 bases. This chain's CDR3 is CASSSTGPGTRQFF. The CDR3 DNA follows: TGTGCCAGCAGCTCTACTGGGCCCGGGACTAGGCAGTTCTTC.